This TCR beta chain was sequenced during a study of beta chain features in type 1 diabetes. General study findings and limits: All four CD4+ subsets of Type 1 diabetes patients contained TCRB CDR3s that were moderately but significantly shorter. Patients' naive, central memory and Treg TCRB repertoires seemed closer to one another than those of healthy donors.

Concerning this clone: Its target is not known.

CDR3 length equals 15 residues. Germline CDR1 reads GTSNPN; CDR2 reads SVGIG (reference sequence). Trimming took off 0 bases at V and 1 base at J, with 12 bases between the two ends. The isolated RNA, all of it, was reverse transcribed, so expressed TCRB transcripts were what got sequenced. The table came from immunoSEQ multiplex PCR; TCRdb's copy has only in-frame clones and leaves some out. Of about 240,000 clones listed, about 30% are singletons. This chain joins TRBV30 and TRBJ1-2; D might be TRBD1 (5 bases). Sequenced sample: central memory CD4+ T cells from blood. The sequence was obtained from a man aged 25 to 45 in good health. In DNA form, the CDR3 reads TGTGCCTGGAGTGTGCGAACAGGCATTAACTATGGCTACACCTTC. Protein: CAWSVRTGINYGYTF. Variable domain in full (rest from reference TRBV30 and TRBJ1-2): SQTIHQWPATLVQPVGSPLSLECTVEGTSNPNLYWYRQAAGRGLQLLFYSVGIGQISSEVPQNLSASRPQDRQFILSSKKLLLSDSGFYLCAWSVRTGINYGYTFGSGTRLTVV.